Included here is one TCR beta chain sequence, with context. What it binds is not known. PCR was performed using 60 Vbeta and 13 Jbeta primers. TCRdb's table, derived via immunoSEQ multiplex PCR, lists solely in-frame clones and lacks some. The sample holds approximately 100,000 clones, roughly 82% seen once. These data come from a study of cytomegalovirus exposure and HLA in healthy donors. Study outcomes and limitations: TCR sequences were mostly rare, though some public TCRs occurred in many donors. It is likely that the observed cluster of highly shared sequence variants was a sequencing artifact. A missense DCLRE1C variant was associated with V- and J-gene trimming of TCR beta chains in a later analysis, and an independent cohort replicated the association.

Healthy people donating bone marrow made up the donors. The source material was PBMCs. The receptor comes from a woman aged 18-29 years in good health and CMV-seronegative.

The CDR3 region has the DNA TGTGCCAGCAGACTTGCCGGTACGTCCTACGAGCAGTACTTC. Protein sequence: CASRLAGTSYEQYF. The rearrangement joins TRBV7-2 to TRBJ2-7; D not certain. The CDR3 totals 14 residues. The germline V and J ends were trimmed by 6 bases and 1 base, with 13 bases remaining between them. Germline assignment: CDR1 SGHTA and CDR2 FQGNSA.